These 23 T cell receptor beta chains came from one sample sequenced in a study of glioma-infiltrating T cells after dendritic cell vaccination. Using immunoSEQ multiplex PCR, the repertoire was profiled, and TCRdb retains in-frame clones only, with some absent. The profile covers tens of thousands of clones, with around 83% appearing a single time and approximately 6.6% taken by the ten largest. This sample's time point: after dendritic cell vaccination, including at tumor progression/relapse. This specimen was blood, taken after dendritic cell vaccination. The receptors were gathered from a human donor with glioblastoma.

This clone was seen just once. This rearrangement joins TRBV5-1 to TRBJ1-1, with 10 bases lining up with TRBD1. The V and J ends lost 3 bases and 5 bases, in that order; junction bases with no gene match: 7. The CDR3 length is 15 residues. Germline loops: CDR1 SGHRS, CDR2 YFSETQ. CDR3 sequence (DNA): TGCGCCAGCAGCTGGGGGACAGGGGAGGGGACTGAAGCTTTCTTT. It yields the protein CASSWGTGEGTEAFF.

V and J are TRBV7-2 and TRBJ2-1, with no clear D. Deletions cut 3 bases from V and 7 bases from J, with 10 bases between. The CDR3 is made up of 13 amino acids. Germline CDR1 reads SGHTA; CDR2 reads FQGNSA. CDR3 sequence reads: CASSLFLLNEQFF. The CDR3, as DNA: TGTGCCAGCAGCTTGTTTCTTCTAAATGAGCAGTTCTTC.

The chain has TRBV19 and TRBJ1-1; 9 nucleotides line up with TRBD1. Germline V lookup: CDR1 LNHDA, CDR2 SQIVND (reference sequence). The J segment lost 4 bases and the V segment lost 5 bases, leaving 8 bases of the junction unmatched. This CDR3 spans 15 amino acids. The CDR3, as DNA: TGTGCCAGTAGTGCCATTGACAGGGGGAGCACTGAAGCTTTCTTT. The encoded protein is CASSAIDRGSTEAFF.

The rearrangement joins TRBV4-1 to TRBJ1-5, with D perhaps TRBD1 (5 bases). V lost 4 bases, J lost 3 bases, and 7 bases lay in between. CDR1 and CDR2 from the germline V gene are MGHRA and YSYEKL. This CDR3 region has 13 residues. The CDR3 reads CASSLQDNQPQHF. As DNA, the CDR3 is TGCGCCAGCAGCCTACAGGACAATCAGCCCCAGCATTTT.

V and J are TRBV19 and TRBJ1-4, with 7 bases lining up with TRBD1. J gave up 8 bases and V 3 bases, and 6 bases lay outside the gene matches. The germline gives CDR1 LNHDA, CDR2 SQIVND (reference sequence). This CDR3 has 14 residues. CDR3 amino acids: CASSIDRDSEKLFF. For the CDR3, the DNA is TGTGCCAGTAGTATTGACAGGGATTCGGAAAAACTGTTTTTT. Full variable domain (outside the CDR3, taken from reference TRBV19 and TRBJ1-4): DGGITQSPKYLFRKEGQNVTLSCEQNLNHDAMYWYRQDPGQGLRLIYYSQIVNDFQKGDIAEGYSVSREKKESFPLTVTSAQKNPTAFYLCASSIDRDSEKLFFGSGTQLSVL.

This chain uses TRBV6-1 with TRBJ2-5; TRBD1 aligns across 10 bases. Germline-derived CDR1 and CDR2 are MNHNS and SASEGT. The junction had 12 bases not matched to a gene; V was cut back by 7 bases and J by 7 bases. The CDR3 is made up of 15 amino acids. The CDR3 sequence: CASMISPWDRGTQYF. The CDR3 coding sequence is TGTGCCAGCATGATCTCTCCCTGGGACAGGGGGACCCAGTACTTC.

The chain joins TRBV5-1 to TRBJ2-3, with D possibly TRBD2 on 7 matching bases. The V end was cut by 0 bases, the J end by 2 bases, with 10 bases between. The germline gives CDR1 SGHRS, CDR2 YFSETQ. This CDR3 spans 15 amino acids. The CDR3 reads CASSLDGGPTDTQYF. Here the CDR3 DNA reads TGCGCCAGCAGCTTGGACGGGGGGCCCACAGATACGCAGTATTTT. Supplemented by reference TRBV5-1 and TRBJ2-3, the full variable domain reads KAGVTQTPRYLIKTRGQQVTLSCSPISGHRSVSWYQQTPGQGLQFLFEYFSETQRNKGNFPGRFSGRQFSNSRSEMNVSTLELGDSALYLCASSLDGGPTDTQYFGPGTRLTVL.

CDR3 in DNA: TGTGCCAGCAGTCCGGACAGGGGGCGGATTGAAGCTTTCTTT. Translation: CASSPDRGRIEAFF. The J gene is TRBJ1-1, the V gene TRBV6-6; 11 bases match TRBD1. J gave up 7 bases and V 5 bases, and 6 bases lay outside the gene matches. CDR1 is MNHNY and CDR2 is SVGAGI in the germline V gene (reference sequence). This CDR3 region has 14 residues.

The CDR3 region is CASSPPGREAFF. Here the CDR3 DNA reads TGTGCCAGCAGTCCCCCGGGAAGGGAAGCTTTCTTT. This rearrangement joins TRBV27 to TRBJ1-1; D uncertain. Germline V CDR1 and CDR2: MNHEY, SMNVEV (reference sequence). V was cut by 5 bases and J by 8 bases, with 12 bases left in between. The CDR3 has 12 amino acids.

The gene calls are TRBV5-1 and TRBJ1-1; 9 bases are shared with TRBD1. This CDR3 comprises 13 residues. CDR1 and CDR2 (germline): SGHRS, YFSETQ. V shed 3 bases, J shed 6 bases, and the junction held 3 bases outside the gene matches. The CDR3 DNA reads as TGCGCCAGCAGCTCCCGGACAGGGGCTGAAGCTTTCTTT. Its translation: CASSSRTGAEAFF. Looking up the rest from reference TRBV5-1 and TRBJ1-1 gives the full variable domain: KAGVTQTPRYLIKTRGQQVTLSCSPISGHRSVSWYQQTPGQGLQFLFEYFSETQRNKGNFPGRFSGRQFSNSRSEMNVSTLELGDSALYLCASSSRTGAEAFFGQGTRLTVV.

This clone has only one observation. The chain is built from TRBV5-6 and TRBJ2-1; D remains unclear. The CDR3 length is 14 residues. CDR1 and CDR2 from the germline V gene are SGHDT and YYEEEE. The V and J ends lost 0 bases and 6 bases respectively, with 10 bases between them. The DNA of the CDR3 is TGTGCCAGCAGCTTGGGGAAAGCGACCAATGAGCAGTTCTTC. Translation gives CASSLGKATNEQFF.

The chain recombines TRBV7-2 with TRBJ1-2; D perhaps matches TRBD1 (5 bases). Looked up from germline, CDR1 is SGHTA and CDR2 is FQGNSA. The V end was cut by 2 bases, the J end by 3 bases, with 13 bases between. The CDR3 runs 15 residues. The CDR3 coding sequence is TGTGCCAGCAGCTTACAGGGAAGATCGGACTATGGCTACACCTTC. Translating gives CASSLQGRSDYGYTF.

The sample holds a few counts of this clone. The chain combines TRBV5-1 with TRBJ2-4, with TRBD1 matching over 7 bases. Trimming at V came to 3 bases and at J to 5 bases, leaving 8 bases not matched to a gene. Germline CDR1 and CDR2: SGHRS and YFSETQ. The CDR3 covers 15 residues. DNA for the CDR3: TGCGCCAGCAGCTCAGGGTTCGACAGGGAAAACATTCAGTACTTC. This sequence encodes CASSSGFDRENIQYF.

The chain carries TRBV4-1 and TRBJ2-1; TRBD2 might be the D (6 bases). The CDR3 covers 15 residues. The germline V and J ends were trimmed by 1 base and 7 bases, with 14 bases remaining between them. Germline V gene sequence: CDR1 MGHRA, CDR2 YSYEKL. The CDR3 coding sequence is TGCGCCAGCAGCCAAGCTGGTGCGGGGTTTAATGAGCAGTTCTTC. The encoded protein is CASSQAGAGFNEQFF.

This clone was counted a single time. The rearrangement uses TRBV29-1 and TRBJ2-5, with D maybe TRBD1 (5 bases). This CDR3 is built from 13 residues. Between the trimmed V and J ends, which lost 4 bases and 0 bases, there was a span of 9 bases. CDR1 and CDR2 (germline): SQVTM, ANQGSEA. In DNA form, the CDR3 reads TGCAGCGTTGGAAAAGGGGACCAAGAGACCCAGTACTTC. It yields the protein CSVGKGDQETQYF.

The V call is TRBV9, the J call TRBJ1-3, with D unresolved. The CDR3 covers 15 residues. Germline-derived CDR1 and CDR2 are SGDLS and YYNGEE. V was cut by 1 base and J by 2 bases, with 10 bases left in between. The CDR3 nucleotides are TGTGCCAGCAGCGTAACTACTCTTCCTGGAAACACCATATATTTT. This translates into CASSVTTLPGNTIYF.

This clone was detected only a few times. The J gene is TRBJ1-2, the V gene TRBV19, with TRBD1 identical over 8 bases. CDR3 size: 15 residues. Germline CDR1 LNHDA, CDR2 SQIVND (reference sequence). V shed 5 bases and J 4 bases; nucleotides not matched to a gene: 9. Written as DNA, the CDR3 is TGTGCCAGTAGTCCTGGACAGGGCTTTCTCTATGGCTACACCTTC. Its translation is CASSPGQGFLYGYTF.

V gene TRBV7-9 combines with J gene TRBJ1-5; unclear D gene. This CDR3 comprises 16 residues. Trimming cost V 0 bases and J 4 bases, with 13 bases left between them. Germline-derived CDR1 and CDR2 are SEHNR and FQNEAQ (reference sequence). The CDR3 DNA reads TGTGCCAGCAGCTTAGCGGACGGGAATGCTAATCAGCCCCAGCATTTT. Its protein is CASSLADGNANQPQHF.

The rearrangement uses TRBV15 and TRBJ2-2; 8 bases agree with TRBD2. This CDR3 contains 16 residues. Trimming took 0 bases from V and 7 from J; bases not matched to a gene: 7. CDR1 is LNHNV and CDR2 is YYDKDF in the germline V gene (reference sequence). CDR3 nucleotide sequence: TGTGCCACCAGCAGAGAGCGGGGGGAAGCGGGCGGGGAGCTGTTTTTT. Amino acids: CATSRERGEAGGELFF. Full variable domain (outside the CDR3, taken from reference TRBV15 and TRBJ2-2): DAMVIQNPRYQVTQFGKPVTLSCSQTLNHNVMYWYQQKSSQAPKLLFHYYDKDFNNEADTPDNFQSRRPNTSFCFLDIRSPGLGDTAMYLCATSRERGEAGGELFFGEGSRLTVL.

J is TRBJ2-7 and V is TRBV7-2; a possible D gene is TRBD1 (6 bases). Per germline, CDR1 SGHTA and CDR2 FQGNSA. V was pared by 4 bases and J by 5 bases, with 24 bases between. There are 17 residues in the CDR3. The chain's CDR3 is CASSSPGGGLGSHEQYF. CDR3 bases: TGTGCCAGCAGCTCCCCTGGGGGCGGGTTAGGTTCTCACGAGCAGTACTTC. The full variable domain, with the rest looked up from reference TRBV7-2 and TRBJ2-7, is GAGVSQSPSNKVTEKGKDVELRCDPISGHTALYWYRQSLGQGLEFLIYFQGNSAPDKSGLPSDRFSAERTGGSVSTLTIQRTQQEDSAVYLCASSSPGGGLGSHEQYFGPGTRLTVT.

The chain recombines TRBV7-9 with TRBJ1-2, with TRBD1 matching 7 bases. The CDR3 consists of 17 residues. Germline V lookup: CDR1 SEHNR, CDR2 FQNEAQ (reference sequence). The junction had 20 bases not matched to a gene; V was cut back by 5 bases and J by 8 bases. The CDR3 spells CASSRLNKGRGSLGYTF. The CDR3 DNA reads TGTGCCAGCAGCCGTCTGAATAAGGGCAGGGGGAGTCTGGGCTACACCTTC.

The CDR3 DNA reads TGTGCCAGTAGTATGGAGTCAGGGCGGCACAATCAGCCCCAGCATTTT. The encoded protein is CASSMESGRHNQPQHF. The genes are TRBV19 and TRBJ1-5; D is possibly TRBD1 (5 bases). CDR3 size: 16 residues. V was pared by 3 bases and J by 3 bases, with 15 bases between. Germline CDR1 LNHDA, CDR2 SQIVND (reference sequence).

This chain links TRBV29-1 with TRBJ2-3, with 7 bases lining up with TRBD1. This CDR3 comprises 14 residues. Germline values: CDR1 SQVTM, CDR2 ANQGSEA. In nucleotides, the CDR3 is TGCAGTGCTAGGGGGCTATGGTTAGGAGATACGCAGTATTTT. This encodes CSARGLWLGDTQYF.